The rows below give T cell receptor beta chains drawn from one sample of a study of identical twins. TCRdb recomputed calls from the 5' RACE reads with MiXCR, one row per CDR3 protein. The repertoire includes 400,000 to 550,000 distinct CDR3 sequences, 13% to 15% of them detected once, and approximately 1% sits in the top ten. The same data also went into a second study, on yellow fever vaccine responses in identical twins.

Source material: CD4+ T cells sorted from blood. All receptors come from a woman between 18 and 30 years old in good health. Both conserved end residues are part of each CDR3. The D gene is left open where the match is weak. A row's size may be missing; if present it is once, few, many or a size class.

d_gene	abundance	len	v_gene	j_gene	CDR3aa	CDR3nt
NA	many	14	TRBV6-1	TRBJ2-7	CASKEGRLTPEQYF	TGTGCCAGCAAGGAGGGGAGATTGACCCCCGAGCAGTACTTC
NA	NA	11	TRBV10-3	TRBJ2-7	CAISGHDEQYF	TGTGCCATCAGTGGACACGACGAGCAGTACTTC
TRBD2	NA	19	TRBV5-1	TRBJ2-3	CASSFGTSGGASRTDTQYF	TGCGCCAGCAGTTTCGGGACTAGCGGGGGGGCGAGTCGCACAGATACGCAGTATTTT
NA	many	11	TRBV12-3/TRBV12-4	TRBJ2-5	CASSLMETQYF	TGTGCCAGCAGTTTAATGGAGACCCAGTACTTC
NA	many	14	TRBV3-1	TRBJ2-4	CASSQGVAKNIQYF	TGTGCCAGCAGCCAAGGAGTAGCCAAAAACATTCAGTACTTC
NA	many	13	TRBV7-7	TRBJ1-1	CASSSTENTEAFF	TGTGCTAGCAGCTCTACAGAGAACACTGAAGCTTTCTTT
NA	many	14	TRBV12-3/TRBV12-4	TRBJ1-1	CASSLQIVVAEAFF	TGTGCCAGCAGTTTACAGATAGTGGTTGCTGAAGCTTTCTTT
NA	NA	14	TRBV20-1	TRBJ2-3	CSARDPASTDTQYF	TGCAGTGCTAGAGATCCCGCTAGCACAGATACGCAGTATTTT
NA	once	15	TRBV6-5	TRBJ2-1	CASSYSGTAGNEQFF	TGTGCCAGCAGTTACTCCGGGACAGCGGGCAATGAGCAGTTCTTC
NA	NA	15	TRBV2	TRBJ1-1	CASSDQGLGNTEAFF	TGTGCCAGCAGTGACCAGGGACTAGGGAACACTGAAGCTTTCTTT
NA	few	14	TRBV6-2/TRBV6-3	TRBJ2-7	CASSYGAGLREQYF	TGTGCCAGCAGTTACGGGGCAGGGTTAAGAGAGCAGTACTTC
TRBD1	many	15	TRBV7-3	TRBJ2-3	CASSPGTGYTDTQYF	TGTGCCAGCAGCCCCGGGACAGGGTACACAGATACGCAGTATTTT
NA	NA	16	TRBV15	TRBJ1-1	CATSRERYRANTEAFF	TGTGCCACCAGCAGAGAAAGATACAGGGCGAACACTGAAGCTTTCTTT
TRBD1	NA	14	TRBV12-5	TRBJ2-1	CASGPGTGYNEQFF	TGTGCTAGTGGACCCGGGACAGGGTACAATGAGCAGTTCTTC
TRBD2	once	18	TRBV3-1	TRBJ2-5	CASSHTDGASGGAETQYF	TGTGCCAGCAGCCACACGGACGGAGCTAGCGGGGGGGCTGAGACCCAGTACTTC
TRBD1	NA	16	TRBV6-5	TRBJ1-2	CASSYTWTGGGYGYTF	TGTGCCAGCAGTTACACTTGGACAGGGGGAGGCTATGGCTACACCTTC
NA	NA	15	TRBV11-2	TRBJ2-7	CASSLLVGESYEQYF	TGTGCCAGCAGCCTCCTGGTCGGGGAATCCTACGAGCAGTACTTC
TRBD2	NA	14	TRBV6-1	TRBJ2-5	CASSAPGTGGAQYF	TGTGCCAGCAGTGCCCCCGGGACGGGAGGGGCCCAGTACTTC
TRBD1	many	13	TRBV20-1	TRBJ1-5	CSATTGGNQPQHF	TGCAGTGCTACCACAGGGGGCAATCAGCCCCAGCATTTT
TRBD1	NA	13	TRBV12-3/TRBV12-4	TRBJ2-5	CATLRGGDETQYF	TGTGCCACCCTGAGAGGGGGCGATGAGACCCAGTACTTC
TRBD2	NA	16	TRBV28	TRBJ2-4	CASSPGTSGGKNIQYF	TGTGCCAGCAGTCCCGGGACTAGCGGGGGGAAGAACATTCAGTACTTC
TRBD1	few	16	TRBV20-1	TRBJ1-2	CSASNGGRGPNYGYTF	TGCAGTGCCTCAAACGGGGGCAGGGGGCCTAACTATGGCTACACCTTC
NA	few	13	TRBV10-3	TRBJ2-1	CAIRLDLYNEQFF	TGTGCCATCAGACTTGACCTATACAATGAGCAGTTCTTC
NA	NA	16	TRBV11-1	TRBJ2-1	CASSLEARAGNNEQFF	TGTGCCAGCAGCTTAGAGGCTAGGGCGGGGAACAATGAGCAGTTCTTC
TRBD1	few	14	TRBV20-1	TRBJ2-7	CSAIGTGGFNEQYF	TGCAGTGCTATTGGGACAGGGGGCTTCAACGAGCAGTACTTC
NA	NA	15	TRBV20-1	TRBJ2-2	CSALHGGVGTGELFF	TGCAGTGCACTTCATGGAGGGGTTGGCACCGGGGAGCTGTTTTTT
TRBD2	few	18	TRBV28	TRBJ2-5	CASSLVTSGGAEQETQYF	TGTGCCAGCAGTTTAGTTACTAGCGGGGGGGCGGAACAAGAGACCCAGTACTTC
TRBD2	many	15	TRBV6-5	TRBJ2-1	CASSLTSGRFNEQFF	TGTGCCAGCAGTTTAACTAGCGGGAGATTTAATGAGCAGTTCTTC
NA	few	15	TRBV18	TRBJ2-5	CASSRSLRLQETQYF	TGTGCCAGCTCACGTTCCTTGCGGTTACAAGAGACCCAGTACTTC
TRBD1	many	14	TRBV12-5	TRBJ2-2	CASGLKGAAGELFF	TGTGCTAGTGGTTTAAAGGGGGCCGCCGGGGAGCTGTTTTTT
NA	many	13	TRBV12-3/TRBV12-4	TRBJ2-5	CASSSGREETQYF	TGTGCCAGCAGTTCTGGACGGGAAGAGACCCAGTACTTC
NA	few	16	TRBV5-6	TRBJ2-1	CASSYVGGTTYNEQFF	TGTGCCAGCAGCTACGTAGGCGGGACAACATACAATGAGCAGTTCTTC
NA	few	12	TRBV18	TRBJ1-2	CASSPQEGTYTF	TGTGCCAGCTCACCACAGGAGGGCACCTACACCTTC
TRBD1	NA	14	TRBV30	TRBJ1-2	CAWDTGRGDYGYTF	TGTGCCTGGGATACGGGCAGGGGGGACTATGGCTACACCTTC
TRBD2	many	14	TRBV5-1	TRBJ2-1	CAGSSGAPLNEQFF	TGCGCCGGTTCTAGCGGAGCCCCCCTCAATGAGCAGTTCTTC
NA	NA	13	TRBV29-1	TRBJ2-2	CSVAQRNTGELFF	TGCAGCGTTGCACAGAGGAACACCGGGGAGCTGTTTTTT
NA	NA	16	TRBV25-1	TRBJ2-6	CASSETNRAGANVLTF	TGTGCCAGCAGCGAAACCAACAGGGCTGGGGCCAACGTCCTGACTTTC
NA	NA	15	TRBV7-2	TRBJ1-5	CASSPMGGGNQPQHF	TGTGCCAGCAGCCCGATGGGTGGGGGCAATCAGCCCCAGCATTTT
NA	few	14	TRBV10-3	TRBJ2-7	CAIAIGQHGDEQYF	TGTGCCATCGCGATAGGACAGCACGGAGACGAGCAGTACTTC
TRBD1	NA	13	TRBV20-1	TRBJ2-3	CSARQGNTDTQYF	TGCAGTGCTCGACAGGGGAACACAGATACGCAGTATTTT
NA	NA	17	TRBV4-3	TRBJ2-2	CASSPTFWAEYTGELFF	TGCGCCAGCAGCCCGACCTTCTGGGCGGAATACACCGGGGAGCTGTTTTTT
TRBD1	few	14	TRBV7-2	TRBJ2-7	CASSFDRGADEQYF	TGTGCCAGCAGCTTCGACAGGGGCGCGGACGAGCAGTACTTC
NA	NA	16	TRBV6-1	TRBJ1-6	CASRSLRDTESSPLHF	TGTGCCAGCAGGTCTCTCCGGGACACCGAGAGCTCACCCCTCCACTTT
TRBD2	few	14	TRBV27	TRBJ2-7	CASSLREGRYEQYF	TGTGCCAGCAGTTTACGGGAGGGTCGGTACGAGCAGTACTTC
TRBD1	few	13	TRBV19	TRBJ2-1	CASSENRGTGAFF	TGTGCCAGTAGCGAGAATAGGGGGACAGGGGCGTTCTTC
TRBD2	NA	16	TRBV14	TRBJ2-1	CASSLGLAGYYNEQFF	TGTGCCAGCAGCCTCGGACTAGCGGGATACTACAATGAGCAGTTCTTC